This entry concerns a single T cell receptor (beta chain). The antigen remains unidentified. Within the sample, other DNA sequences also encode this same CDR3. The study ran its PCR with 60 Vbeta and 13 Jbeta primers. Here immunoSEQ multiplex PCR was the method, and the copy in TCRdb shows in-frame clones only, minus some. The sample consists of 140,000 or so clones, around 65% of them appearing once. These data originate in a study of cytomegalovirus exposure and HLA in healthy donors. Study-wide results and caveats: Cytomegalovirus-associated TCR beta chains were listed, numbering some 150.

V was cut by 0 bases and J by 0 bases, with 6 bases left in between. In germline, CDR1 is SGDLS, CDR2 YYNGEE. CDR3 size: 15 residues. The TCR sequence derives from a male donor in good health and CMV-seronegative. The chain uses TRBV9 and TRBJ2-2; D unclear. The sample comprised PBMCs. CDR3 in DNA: TGTGCCAGCAGCGTAGGACACTCGAACACCGGGGAGCTGTTTTTT. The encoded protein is CASSVGHSNTGELFF.